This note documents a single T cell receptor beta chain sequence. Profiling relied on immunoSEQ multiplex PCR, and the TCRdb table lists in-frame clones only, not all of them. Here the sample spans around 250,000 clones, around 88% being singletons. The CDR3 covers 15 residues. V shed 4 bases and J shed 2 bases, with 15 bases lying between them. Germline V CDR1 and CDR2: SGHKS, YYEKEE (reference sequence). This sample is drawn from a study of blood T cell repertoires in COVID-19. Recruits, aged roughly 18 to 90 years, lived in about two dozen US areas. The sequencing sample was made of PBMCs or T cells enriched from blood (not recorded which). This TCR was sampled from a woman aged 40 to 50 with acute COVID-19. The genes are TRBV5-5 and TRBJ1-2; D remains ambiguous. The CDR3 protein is CASSLAPLNNYGYTF. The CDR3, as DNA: TGTGCCAGCAGCCTAGCCCCGCTTAACAACTATGGCTACACCTTC.